A selection of T cell receptor beta chains follows, all from one sample in a study of T cell responses to AZD1222 COVID-19 vaccine. Libraries were prepared by immunoSEQ multiplex PCR; TCRdb keeps only in-frame clonotypes and omits some of them. The sample lists around 130,000 clones; 70% to 90% were seen once. This sample comprised peripheral blood, obtained 28 days after the second AZD1222 dose. The receptors shown here come from an adult who received the AZD1222 COVID-19 vaccine. CDR3s include the opening cysteine and the closing phenylalanine or tryptophan. The D gene is left open where the match is weak. Clone size is stated in some rows and not others, as once, few, many or a class when expanded.

cdr3_nt cdr3_aa d_call j_call v_call clone_size
TGCGCCAGCGGCACAGGGGACCCACCCTATGGCTACACCTTC CASGTGDPPYGYTF TRBD1 TRBJ1-2 TRBV5-1 few
TGTGCCAGCAGCTTAAGAACAGATCAGCCCCAGCATTTT CASSLRTDQPQHF - TRBJ1-5 TRBV7-2 -
TGCGCCAGCAGCTTGGGACTTCTTAACTATGGCTACACCTTC CASSLGLLNYGYTF - TRBJ1-2 TRBV5-1 -
TGTGCCAGTAGTATGGGCAGGGGGGAATCCTACGAGCAGTACTTC CASSMGRGESYEQYF - TRBJ2-7 TRBV19 -
TGCGCCAGCAGTGGGGACATCCGGGTAGCAGATACGCAGTATTTT CASSGDIRVADTQYF - TRBJ2-3 TRBV10-2 -
TGTGCCAGCAGCTCCGGCAGTAATAATTCACCCCTCCACTTT CASSSGSNNSPLHF - TRBJ1-6 TRBV11-2 -
TGCGCCAGCAGCCAGGCCGGGACGTCCAACTATGGCTACACCTTC CASSQAGTSNYGYTF - TRBJ1-2 TRBV4-1 once
TGTGCCAGCAGCTTAGCGCGAGGGACAGGGAGGGCTCTGAACACTGAAGCTTTCTTT CASSLARGTGRALNTEAFF TRBD1 TRBJ1-1 TRBV7-9 -
TGTGCCAGCTCACCACCCGGGGCGGGGGGCGACGGACAGCCCCAGCATTTT CASSPPGAGGDGQPQHF - TRBJ1-5 TRBV18 -
TGTGCCAGCAAGGAGGGGCCTAATGAAAAACTGTTTTTT CASKEGPNEKLFF - TRBJ1-4 TRBV6-6 -
TGTGCCAGCAGTTTAGGTACCACGAAGGTCGCTGAAGCTTTCTTT CASSLGTTKVAEAFF - TRBJ1-1 TRBV28 -
TGCGCCAGCAGCGCAGTTCCCTCTGGGGCCAACGTCCTGACTTTC CASSAVPSGANVLTF - TRBJ2-6 TRBV4-1 once
TGTGCCAGCAGCTTAGAAGCAGGGCACTCCTACGAGCAGTACTTC CASSLEAGHSYEQYF - TRBJ2-7 TRBV11-2 -
TGTGCCAGCAGCTTAGTAGGGGGCATAAGCTCCTACGAGCAGTACTTC CASSLVGGISSYEQYF TRBD1 TRBJ2-7 TRBV7-9 -
TGTGCCAGCACGCACCCAGGGATCCGGGACAGGGGGAAAAGGGGTGGCTACACCTTC CASTHPGIRDRGKRGGYTF TRBD1 TRBJ1-2 TRBV9 few
TGTGCCAGCAGCGGAACCGGGACCCCGAGGGGCAATCAGCCCCAGCATTTT CASSGTGTPRGNQPQHF - TRBJ1-5 TRBV6-2/TRBV6-3 -
TGTGCCAGCAGTTCTGAGCGGGGAAGCGTATACGAGCAGTACTTC CASSSERGSVYEQYF TRBD2 TRBJ2-7 TRBV6-5 -
TGTGCTAGCAGCCTCAAACAAGGGGTAGGGGCTTTCTTT CASSLKQGVGAFF - TRBJ1-1 TRBV7-7 -
TGTGCCAGCAGTCTCCAAGCAGGGACAGGGGGTAGTCAGCCCCAGCATTTT CASSLQAGTGGSQPQHF TRBD1 TRBJ1-5 TRBV27 -
TGTGCCAGCAGAAACAGGGGATGCTATGGCTACACCTTC CASRNRGCYGYTF - TRBJ1-2 TRBV21-1 -
TGCGCCAGCAACCAAGCAGGGGCTACCCACACTGAAGCTTTCTTT CASNQAGATHTEAFF - TRBJ1-1 TRBV5-1 -
TGCAGTGCTACCTCTCCGGGTGGCTACACCTTC CSATSPGGYTF - TRBJ1-2 TRBV20-1 -
TGTGCCAGCAGTTGGGGGAGGGTGTCCACTGAAGCTTTCTTT CASSWGRVSTEAFF - TRBJ1-1 TRBV28 -
TGTGCCAGCAGCAAGGGGAGGTGGAGTTCACCCCTCCACTTT CASSKGRWSSPLHF - TRBJ1-6 TRBV7-2 -
TGTGCCACGACGGGGAGCGGGCTGAACACCGGGGAGCTGTTTTTT CATTGSGLNTGELFF - TRBJ2-2 TRBV6-1 -
TGTGCCAGCAGCGAAAGCTCCGGGGAGCTGTTTTTT CASSESSGELFF - TRBJ2-2 TRBV3-1/TRBV3-2 -
TGTGCCAGTAGTATAGATCGGGCCCGTGGAGTGGATACGCAGTATTTT CASSIDRARGVDTQYF - TRBJ2-3 TRBV19 -
TGTGCCAGCAGCTTGGACAGGTTCCTGAACACTGAAGCTTTCTTT CASSLDRFLNTEAFF TRBD1 TRBJ1-1 TRBV11-3 -
TGCGCCAGCAGCTCACCGGGACAGGACCTTGGCTACACCTTC CASSSPGQDLGYTF TRBD1 TRBJ1-2 TRBV5-1 -
TGCAGTGCTCCAGGGGAGACTGAAGCTTTCTTT CSAPGETEAFF - TRBJ1-1 TRBV20-1 -
TGTGCCAGCAGTGAGGACAGTGAAAATTCACCCCTCCACTTT CASSEDSENSPLHF - TRBJ1-6 TRBV6-4 -
TGTGCCAGCATTCCCGGGACAGGGCACAATGAGCAGTTCTTC CASIPGTGHNEQFF TRBD1 TRBJ2-1 TRBV28 -
TGTGCCACCAGCAAACAGACAGGGAACACTGAAGCTTTCTTT CATSKQTGNTEAFF - TRBJ1-1 TRBV15 -
TGTGCCAGCAGGAGCCGGGACGGCCGTGAAGCTTTCTTT CASRSRDGREAFF - TRBJ1-1 TRBV7-9 once
TGTGCCAGTAGAACAGGGGGCCTGAACACTGAAGCTTTCTTT CASRTGGLNTEAFF TRBD1 TRBJ1-1 TRBV19 -
TGTGCCAGCTCACCTACCGGGAAGCCCCCCGAGCAGTACTTC CASSPTGKPPEQYF - TRBJ2-7 TRBV18 -
TGTGCCAGCAGTGACCGGGACAAACAAGAGACCCAGTACTTC CASSDRDKQETQYF - TRBJ2-5 TRBV2 -
TGTGCCAGCAGCTCCTTTGACAGGGGGCTCACTGAAGCTTTCTTT CASSSFDRGLTEAFF TRBD1 TRBJ1-1 TRBV7-2 -
TGTGCCAGCAGCAATAGGCAGGGGAGGGAAAAACTGTTTTTT CASSNRQGREKLFF - TRBJ1-4 TRBV21-1 -
TGCGCCAGCAGCTTGGGACAGGCGTCTTTTCGGTGGCAGTATTTT CASSLGQASFRWQYF - TRBJ2-3 TRBV5-1 once
TGTGCCAGCAGGGACAGGGCCGTATCCCTCCACTTT CASRDRAVSLHF TRBD1 TRBJ1-6 TRBV2 -
TGTGCCAGCAGTGAAGGACCGACGGGAACCTATGGCTACACCTTC CASSEGPTGTYGYTF - TRBJ1-2 TRBV6-1 -
TGCGCCAGCAGCTTGTTCGCGGATTACAATGAGCAGTTCTTC CASSLFADYNEQFF - TRBJ2-1 TRBV5-1 few
TGTGCCAGCAGTTCAAGGGTCTTCTGGTACTTC CASSSRVFWYF - TRBJ2-7 TRBV28 few
TGTGCCAGCAGGGTACTAGCGGGGGGTACCGGGGAGCTGTTTTTT CASRVLAGGTGELFF TRBD2 TRBJ2-2 TRBV11-2 -
TGTGCCAGCACCCAAGGAGGGGAGGGCGAAAAACTGTTTTTT CASTQGGEGEKLFF - TRBJ1-4 TRBV7-6 -
TGCGCCAGCAGCTTGGACAGTAACTATGGCTACACCTTC CASSLDSNYGYTF - TRBJ1-2 TRBV5-1 -
TGTGCCAGCAGCGTAGTTGGGGGGGCTACGGAGACCCAGTACTTC CASSVVGGATETQYF - TRBJ2-5 TRBV9 -
TGCGCCAGCAGTGAATATCGTTATAGCGGGGCCTACAATGAGCAGTTCTTC CASSEYRYSGAYNEQFF TRBD2 TRBJ2-1 TRBV10-2 -
TGCGCCAGCAGCTTGGAACTAGCCGCAGGGACCCAGTACTTC CASSLELAAGTQYF - TRBJ2-5 TRBV5-1 -